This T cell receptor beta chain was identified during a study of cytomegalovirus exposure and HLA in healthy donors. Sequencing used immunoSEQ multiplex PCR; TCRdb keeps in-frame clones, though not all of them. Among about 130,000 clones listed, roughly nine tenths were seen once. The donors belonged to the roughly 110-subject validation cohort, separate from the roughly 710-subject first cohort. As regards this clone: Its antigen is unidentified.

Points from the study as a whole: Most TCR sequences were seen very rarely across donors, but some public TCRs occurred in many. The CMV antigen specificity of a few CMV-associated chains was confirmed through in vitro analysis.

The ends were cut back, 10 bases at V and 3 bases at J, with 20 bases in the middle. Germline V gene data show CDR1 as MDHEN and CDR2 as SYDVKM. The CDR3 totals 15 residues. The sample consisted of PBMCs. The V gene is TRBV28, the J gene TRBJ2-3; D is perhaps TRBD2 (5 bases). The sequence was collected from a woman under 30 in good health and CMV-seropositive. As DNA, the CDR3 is TGTGCCAACACGCTCTTTGTTGGAGGTACAGATACGCAGTATTTT. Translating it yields CANTLFVGGTDTQYF.